The 9 T cell receptor beta chains below come from one sample, sequenced in a study of blood T cell repertoires in COVID-19. Some clones are missing from TCRdb's copy, which holds only in-frame ones; the method was immunoSEQ multiplex PCR. Of some 80,000 clones listed, around 90% are singletons. Sequenced sample: peripheral blood. The source is a woman older than 75 with active or convalescent COVID-19.

The chain recombines TRBV6-5 with TRBJ1-1; D is unresolved. The CDR3 is made up of 12 amino acids. The V end lost 10 bases, the J end lost 0 bases, and 9 bases lay between the germline ends. CDR1 and CDR2 (germline): MNHEY, SVGAGI. CDR3 sequence (DNA): TGTGCCACCGACTTCTTGAACACTGAAGCTTTCTTT. Translating gives CATDFLNTEAFF.

This clone was seen only once. Other DNA sequences from this sample encode an identical CDR3 as well. This chain links TRBV28 with TRBJ1-5; 8 bases align to TRBD1. The CDR3 consists of 14 residues. V was pared by 4 bases and J by 4 bases, with 3 bases of the junction left unmatched. Germline loops: CDR1 MDHEN, CDR2 SYDVKM. This chain's CDR3 is CASSSDRGNQPQHF. DNA for the CDR3: TGTGCCAGCAGTTCCGACAGGGGTAATCAGCCCCAGCATTTT.

This clone was found a few times. Written as DNA, the CDR3 is TGTGCCAGCAGTTACTCCGGGAATCCCGAGCAGTACTTC. Protein: CASSYSGNPEQYF. The V gene is TRBV6-6, the J gene TRBJ2-7, with D possibly being TRBD2 (5 bases). V was cut by 0 bases and J by 6 bases, with 9 bases left in between. The germline CDR1 and CDR2 sequences are MNHNY and SVGAGI (reference sequence). This CDR3 is 13 amino acids long.

The chain combines TRBV7-2 with TRBJ2-2, with 9 bases fitting TRBD1. CDR3 length: 15 residues. The germline V gene has CDR1 SGHTA and CDR2 FQGNSA. V shed 5 bases and J 4 bases; nucleotides not matched to a gene: 5. The CDR3 region has the DNA TGTGCCAGCAGCCCTCGGACAGGGGTCACCGGGGAGCTGTTTTTT. As protein: CASSPRTGVTGELFF.

The chain combines TRBV15 with TRBJ2-7; the D gene is possibly TRBD1 (6 bases). V lost 0 bases, J lost 2 bases, and 11 bases lay in between. The CDR3 covers 15 residues. The germline V gene has CDR1 LNHNV and CDR2 YYDKDF (reference sequence). CDR3 coding DNA: TGTGCCACCAGCAGAGATCGGGCAGGGGCCTACGAGCAGTACTTC. Protein sequence: CATSRDRAGAYEQYF.

This sequence joins TRBV5-1 and TRBJ1-1; 10 positions agree with TRBD1. Trimming at V came to 3 bases and at J to 1 base, leaving 9 bases not matched to a gene. The CDR3 spans 17 residues. Germline CDR1 and CDR2: SGHRS and YFSETQ. The CDR3 sequence is CASSSAGTGVQNTEAFF. The CDR3 coding sequence is TGCGCCAGCAGCTCGGCCGGGACAGGGGTCCAGAACACTGAAGCTTTCTTT.

The chain links TRBV9 to TRBJ2-3, with TRBD2 as a possible D gene (5 bases). Germline V lookup: CDR1 SGDLS, CDR2 YYNGEE. Deletions cut 4 bases from V and 6 bases from J, with 9 bases between. This CDR3 contains 12 residues. In DNA form, the CDR3 reads TGTGCCAGCAGCTCTACTAGGGATACGCAGTATTTT. It specifies CASSSTRDTQYF.

The chain recombines TRBV28 with TRBJ1-2, with D perhaps matching TRBD1 (6 bases). V was trimmed by 3 bases and J by 4 bases, leaving 9 bases between them. Looked up from germline, CDR1 is MDHEN and CDR2 is SYDVKM. This CDR3 is built from 13 residues. CDR3 DNA sequence: TGTGCCAGCAGTTTGGTAGGGGGCTATGGCTACACCTTC. Protein product: CASSLVGGYGYTF.

The rearrangement uses TRBV6-5 and TRBJ2-5; D perhaps matches TRBD1 (6 bases). CDR3 length equals 15 residues. Germline CDR1 is MNHEY and CDR2 is SVGAGI. Trimming stripped 8 bases from V and 1 base from J, with 17 bases between. CDR3 protein: CASQKGGEVQETQYF. CDR3 nucleotides: TGTGCCAGCCAAAAAGGGGGTGAAGTCCAAGAGACCCAGTACTTC.